The 21 T cell receptor beta chains listed next were all sequenced from one sample in a study of OX40 agonist ivuxolimab in advanced cancers. The assay was immunoSEQ multiplex PCR, and TCRdb's table has in-frame clones only and misses some. The table shows about 67,000 clones, with approximately 87% occurring only once. This specimen consisted of CD4+ or CD8+ T cells sorted from blood, obtained in a trial of the OX40 agonist ivuxolimab. Receptors were obtained from an adult with an advanced solid tumor such as melanoma, head and neck, liver or kidney cancer.

The chain carries TRBV10-3 and TRBJ1-1; perhaps TRBD1 as D (5 bases). The CDR3 has 13 residues. Germline V gene data show CDR1 as ENHRY and CDR2 as SYGVKD. The germline V and J ends were trimmed by 5 bases and 7 bases, with 14 bases remaining between them. The CDR3 DNA follows: TGTGCCATCAGTCCTGGGACGTCGGGTGAAGCTTTCTTT. It yields the protein CAISPGTSGEAFF.

The rearrangement uses TRBV28 and TRBJ2-2; possible D gene TRBD1, 6 bases. Germline CDR1 and CDR2: MDHEN and SYDVKM. V lost 5 bases, J lost 4 bases, and 11 bases lay in between. This CDR3 region has 14 residues. The CDR3: CASSPWTVTGELFF. In DNA, the CDR3 is TGTGCCAGCAGTCCCTGGACAGTCACCGGGGAGCTGTTTTTT.

This clone was detected once. V is TRBV9 and J is TRBJ1-2, with TRBD1 as a possible D gene (6 bases). The V gene's germline CDR1 is SGDLS and CDR2 YYNGEE. This CDR3 contains 14 residues. The V end lost 0 bases, the J end lost 8 bases, and 14 bases lay between the germline ends. Here the CDR3 reads CASSVESTGRGYTF. Here the CDR3 DNA reads TGTGCCAGCAGCGTAGAATCAACAGGGAGGGGCTACACCTTC.

The V and J genes are TRBV27 and TRBJ1-2; D perhaps matches TRBD1 (5 bases). The V gene's germline CDR1 is MNHEY and CDR2 SMNVEV (reference sequence). The CDR3 covers 13 residues. The V end was cut by 2 bases, the J end by 8 bases, with 12 bases between. The CDR3: CASSLGTGVGYTF. DNA for the CDR3: TGTGCCAGCAGTTTAGGAACGGGGGTAGGCTACACCTTC.

The rearrangement uses TRBV5-1 and TRBJ1-2; 9 nucleotides match TRBD1. CDR1 and CDR2 (germline): SGHRS, YFSETQ. V was clipped by 5 bases and J by 4 bases; unmatched bases: 9. The CDR3 spans 15 residues. This CDR3 is CASRDPGQGIYGYTF. Here the CDR3 DNA reads TGCGCCAGCAGGGACCCGGGACAGGGAATCTATGGCTACACCTTC. Complete variable domain (other parts from reference TRBV5-1 and TRBJ1-2): KAGVTQTPRYLIKTRGQQVTLSCSPISGHRSVSWYQQTPGQGLQFLFEYFSETQRNKGNFPGRFSGRQFSNSRSEMNVSTLELGDSALYLCASRDPGQGIYGYTFGSGTRLTVV.

The V and J genes are TRBV4-2 and TRBJ2-2, with 11 bases lining up with TRBD2. The J segment lost 1 base and the V segment lost 1 base, leaving 5 bases of the junction unmatched. This CDR3 spans 18 amino acids. Germline assignment: CDR1 LGHNA and CDR2 YNFKEQ. CDR3 in amino acids: CASSQAPLAGGNTGELFF. DNA of the CDR3: TGTGCCAGCAGCCAAGCCCCGCTAGCGGGGGGGAACACCGGGGAGCTGTTTTTT.

This chain connects TRBV25-1 to TRBJ2-3; TRBD2 matches at 7 bases. Germline loops: CDR1 MGHDK, CDR2 SYGVNS. The CDR3 contains 14 residues. Germline trimming cut 4 bases from V and 1 base from J; bases unmatched to any gene: 2. The CDR3 coding sequence is TGTGCCAGCAGTGTGGGGGGGGGCACAGATACGCAGTATTTT. Its protein is CASSVGGGTDTQYF.

This chain connects TRBV11-3 to TRBJ2-2, with 7 bases lining up with TRBD1. From germline, CDR1 is SGHNT and CDR2 YENEEA. The V segment lost 4 bases and the J segment 7 bases; nucleotides outside the gene matches: 6. CDR3 length equals 14 residues. CDR3 nucleotide sequence: TGTGCCAGCAGCTCCGGGACAGAAAACGGGGAGCTGTTTTTT. It codes for CASSSGTENGELFF.

The chain couples TRBV18 to TRBJ1-1, with D possibly matching TRBD1 (5 bases). The CDR3 spans 15 residues. Trimming took 3 bases from V and 0 from J, leaving 11 bases between them. Germline CDR1 is KGHSH and CDR2 is LQKENI. The CDR3 region has the DNA TGTGCCAGCTCACCGCGGGGGAACATGAACACTGAAGCTTTCTTT. This gives the protein CASSPRGNMNTEAFF. Drawing the rest from reference TRBV18 and TRBJ1-1, the complete variable domain is NAGVMQNPRHLVRRRGQEARLRCSPMKGHSHVYWYRQLPEEGLKFMVYLQKENIIDESGMPKERFSAEFPKEGPSILRIQQVVRGDSAAYFCASSPRGNMNTEAFFGQGTRLTVV.

The chain uses TRBV7-2 and TRBJ2-6; TRBD1 aligns across 9 bases. Germline CDR1 and CDR2: SGHTA and FQGNSA. The CDR3 is 17 amino acids. Germline trimming cut 0 bases from V and 1 base from J; bases unmatched to any gene: 1. The CDR3 sequence is CASSLAGTGSGANVLTF. CDR3 DNA sequence: TGTGCCAGCAGCTTAGCCGGGACAGGGTCTGGGGCCAACGTCCTGACTTTC.

The chain links TRBV5-1 to TRBJ2-7, with D perhaps matching TRBD1 or TRBD2 (5 bases each). The CDR3 covers 15 residues. Germline lookup yields CDR1 SGHRS and CDR2 YFSETQ. V lost 0 bases to trimming and J lost 6 bases, with 16 bases between them. Written as DNA, the CDR3 is TGCGCCAGCAGCTTGGCCGGGACCCAATCGGGCGAGCAGTACTTC. Residues: CASSLAGTQSGEQYF.

This clone occurred a few times. As DNA, the CDR3 is TGTGCCAGCAGCCAAGATCTGAACGGGCCCGGGGCGCAGTATTTT. Amino acid sequence: CASSQDLNGPGAQYF. The V and J genes are TRBV4-2 and TRBJ2-3; possibly TRBD2 for D (5 bases). Germline lookup yields CDR1 LGHNA and CDR2 YNFKEQ. V lost 0 bases, J lost 10 bases, and 17 bases lay in between. The CDR3 totals 15 residues.

The chain is built from TRBV6-6 and TRBJ1-4; D possibly corresponds to TRBD1 (6 bases). Germline V gene data show CDR1 as MNHNY and CDR2 as SVGAGI (reference sequence). This CDR3 contains 15 residues. V dropped 3 bases and J dropped 8 bases, with 16 bases sitting between them. CDR3 amino acids: CASSYLGHQLEKLFF. Written as DNA, the CDR3 is TGTGCCAGCAGTTATTTGGGACATCAATTGGAAAAACTGTTTTTT.

About this clone: A read error may account for a junction end that differs from germline. V and J are TRBV5-1 and TRBJ2-7; D is perhaps TRBD1 or TRBD2 (5 bases each). There are 14 residues in the CDR3. Germline CDR1 reads SGHRS; CDR2 reads YFSETQ. CDR3 nucleotide sequence: TGCGCCAGCACCTTGGGGCTAGCATGCTGCGAGCAGTACTTC. Translation gives CASTLGLACCEQYF.

The sample holds one count of this clone. This chain links TRBV5-4 with TRBJ2-5, with 12 bases fitting TRBD1. Germline CDR1 SGHNT, CDR2 YYREEE (reference sequence). CDR3 length equals 15 residues. J lost 5 bases, V lost 0 bases, and 2 bases had no gene match. CDR3 nucleotides: TGTGCCAGCAGCTTGGCCGGGACAGGGGGCGAGACCCAGTACTTC. Its protein product is CASSLAGTGGETQYF.

The rearrangement joins TRBV7-2 to TRBJ2-5; 10 positions agree with TRBD2. CDR1 and CDR2 (germline): SGHTA, FQGNSA. CDR3 size: 18 residues. The J segment lost 4 bases and the V segment lost 1 base, leaving 12 bases of the junction unmatched. The CDR3 loop reads CASSLVVGSSGGGETQYF. The CDR3 nucleotides are TGTGCCAGCAGCTTAGTGGTAGGGTCTAGCGGGGGAGGAGAGACCCAGTACTTC.

The chain employs TRBV7-9 and TRBJ1-1; the D gene is possibly TRBD1 (5 bases). The CDR3 is made up of 15 amino acids. From germline, CDR1 is SEHNR and CDR2 FQNEAQ (reference sequence). Trimming cost V 7 bases and J 0 bases, with 15 bases left between them. The CDR3 loop is CASTKIGGVNTEAFF. The DNA of the CDR3 is TGTGCCAGCACCAAAATCGGGGGGGTGAACACTGAAGCTTTCTTT.

V gene TRBV28 combines with J gene TRBJ2-3; 10 bases are a match to TRBD2. The junction had 8 bases not matched to a gene; V was cut back by 0 bases and J by 5 bases. CDR1 is MDHEN, CDR2 SYDVKM, per germline. The CDR3 spans 17 residues. CDR3: CASSLWFVGTSEDTQYF. The DNA for the CDR3 is TGTGCCAGCAGTTTATGGTTCGTGGGGACTAGCGAAGATACGCAGTATTTT.

This clone was counted between two and nine times. This CDR3 is CAWTRSALKEKLFF. CDR3 DNA sequence: TGTGCCTGGACCCGTTCTGCACTTAAGGAAAAACTGTTTTTT. J is TRBJ1-4 and V is TRBV30; D is undetermined. Between the trimmed V and J ends, which lost 4 bases and 8 bases, there was a span of 17 bases. CDR1 and CDR2 from the germline V gene are GTSNPN and SVGIG (reference sequence). CDR3 length: 14 amino acids.

This chain connects TRBV18 to TRBJ2-1, with 12 bases matching TRBD2. Looked up from germline, CDR1 is KGHSH and CDR2 is LQKENI. Trimming cost V 5 bases and J 8 bases; bases outside gene matches: 7. The CDR3 has 15 amino acids. CDR3 residues: CASSLGTSGRDEQFF. In DNA form, the CDR3 reads TGTGCCAGCTCATTAGGGACTAGCGGGCGGGATGAGCAGTTCTTC.

The chain combines TRBV4-2 with TRBJ1-3; no definite D call. The germline V gene has CDR1 LGHNA and CDR2 YNFKEQ. The V gene lost 3 bases and the J gene lost 4 bases, with 16 bases spanning the gap. The CDR3 sequence is 16 residues long. CDR3 loop: CASSHPSRPRGNTIYF. The CDR3 DNA follows: TGTGCCAGCAGCCACCCTTCCCGGCCGAGGGGAAACACCATATATTTT.